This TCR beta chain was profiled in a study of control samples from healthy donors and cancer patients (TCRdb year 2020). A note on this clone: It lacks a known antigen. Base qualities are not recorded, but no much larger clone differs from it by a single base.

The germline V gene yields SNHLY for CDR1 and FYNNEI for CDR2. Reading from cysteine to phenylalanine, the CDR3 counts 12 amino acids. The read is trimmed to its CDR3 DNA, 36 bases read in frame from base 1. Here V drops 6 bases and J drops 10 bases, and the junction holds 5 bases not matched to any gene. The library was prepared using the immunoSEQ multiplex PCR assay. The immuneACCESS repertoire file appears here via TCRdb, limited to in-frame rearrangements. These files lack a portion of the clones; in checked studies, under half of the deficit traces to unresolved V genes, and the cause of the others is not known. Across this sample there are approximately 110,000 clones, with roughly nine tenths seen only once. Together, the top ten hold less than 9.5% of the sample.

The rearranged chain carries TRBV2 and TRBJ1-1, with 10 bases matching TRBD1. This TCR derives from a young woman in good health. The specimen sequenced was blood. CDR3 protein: CASRDRGLGAFF. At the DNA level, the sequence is TGTGCCAGCAGAGACAGGGGGCTGGGAGCTTTCTTT. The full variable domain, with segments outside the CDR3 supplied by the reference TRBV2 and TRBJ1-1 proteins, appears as EPEVTQTPSHQVTQMGQEVILRCVPISNHLYFYWYRQILGQKVEFLVSFYNNEISEKSEIFDDQFSVERPDGSNFTLKIRSTKLEDSAMYFCASRDRGLGAFFGQGTRLTVV.